The 9 T cell receptor beta chains in this list originate from one sample, sequenced in a study of blood T cell repertoires in COVID-19 (dated by TCRdb to 2019 to 2021). Library preparation employed the immunoSEQ multiplex PCR assay. This is the immuneACCESS table as TCRdb keeps it, with only in-frame sequences that have V and J called. A part of the clones is gone; compared with another copy, unresolved V genes explain less than half, and the rest is unexplained. This sample lists approximately 99,000 clones; just over 85% were detected once. Jointly, the top ten make up approximately 2% of the sample. What was sequenced was peripheral blood. The receptors originated from a man aged 45-60 years with COVID-19, enrolled during active disease.

The J gene is TRBJ1-6, the V gene TRBV2; possible D gene TRBD1, 6 bases. Trimming pared 6 bases from V and 8 bases from J, leaving 8 bases between. The germline gives CDR1 SNHLY, CDR2 FYNNEI. This CDR3 has 12 residues. The CDR3 sequence is CASRRTDSPLHF. The CDR3 DNA reads TGTGCCAGCAGGAGGACAGATTCACCCCTCCACTTT.

The V and J genes are TRBV7-8 and TRBJ1-4; D uncertain. Germline lookup yields CDR1 SGHVS and CDR2 FQNEAQ. The germline V and J ends were trimmed by 1 base and 8 bases, with 11 bases remaining between them. The CDR3 consists of 14 residues. The DNA for the CDR3 is TGTGCCAGCAGCTTAGGAATTACGGGGGAAAAACTGTTTTTT. This translates into CASSLGITGEKLFF. Combining the CDR3 with reference TRBV7-8 and TRBJ1-4 gives the whole variable domain GAGVSQSPRYKVAKRGQDVALRCDPISGHVSLFWYQQALGQGPEFLTYFQNEAQLDKSGLPSDRFFAERPEGSVSTLKIQRTQQEDSAVYLCASSLGITGEKLFFGSGTQLSVL.

This rearrangement joins TRBV7-3 to TRBJ2-3; D is possibly TRBD2 (6 bases). The CDR3 covers 12 residues. Trimming shortened V by 3 bases and J by 5 bases, and 6 bases separated the two germline ends. The germline gives CDR1 SGHTA, CDR2 FQGTGA. The CDR3 region has the DNA TGTGCCAGCAGCTTCGGGAGAGATACGCAGTATTTT. Translation: CASSFGRDTQYF.

The CDR3 sequence is CASSRRRDRGGELFF. The CDR3 region has the DNA TGTGCCAGCAGCCGGCGTAGGGACAGGGGCGGGGAGCTGTTTTTT. V usage is TRBV7-2 and J usage is TRBJ2-2; TRBD1 aligns across 10 bases. The CDR3 sequence is 15 residues long. The germline V gene has CDR1 SGHTA and CDR2 FQGNSA. Trimming at V came to 5 bases and at J to 7 bases, leaving 7 bases not matched to a gene. The whole variable domain, remainder taken from reference TRBV7-2 and TRBJ2-2, is GAGVSQSPSNKVTEKGKDVELRCDPISGHTALYWYRQSLGQGLEFLIYFQGNSAPDKSGLPSDRFSAERTGGSVSTLTIQRTQQEDSAVYLCASSRRRDRGGELFFGEGSRLTVL.

The CDR3 loop is CASSEGRGGPQPQHF. CDR3 nucleotides: TGCGCCAGCAGCGAAGGGAGGGGGGGCCCACAGCCCCAGCATTTT. The V gene is TRBV4-1, the J gene TRBJ1-5; TRBD1 might be the D (6 bases). The ends were cut back, 5 bases at V and 7 bases at J, with 18 bases in the middle. Germline V gene sequence: CDR1 MGHRA, CDR2 YSYEKL. CDR3 size: 15 residues.

V is TRBV18 and J is TRBJ1-4; the D is unclear. This CDR3 comprises 14 residues. Germline V gene data show CDR1 as KGHSH and CDR2 as LQKENI. With 6 bases removed from V and 5 bases from J, the gap between germline ends came to 13 bases. The CDR3 DNA is TGTGCCAGCTCGAGTGGACTGGAAAATGAAAAACTGTTTTTT. The encoded protein is CASSSGLENEKLFF.

This clone was seen once. The chain uses TRBV2 and TRBJ2-3; 7 bases line up with TRBD2. Germline CDR1 is SNHLY and CDR2 is FYNNEI. This CDR3 has 16 residues. Trimming removed 1 base from V and 2 bases from J; junction bases left unmatched: 6. CDR3 in DNA: TGTGCCAGCAGTGAAGGTCGGACTAGATACACAGATACGCAGTATTTT. Protein sequence: CASSEGRTRYTDTQYF. The full variable domain, completed using reference TRBV2 and TRBJ2-3, is EPEVTQTPSHQVTQMGQEVILRCVPISNHLYFYWYRQILGQKVEFLVSFYNNEISEKSEIFDDQFSVERPDGSNFTLKIRSTKLEDSAMYFCASSEGRTRYTDTQYFGPGTRLTVL.

J is TRBJ1-5 and V is TRBV23-1; 8 nucleotides match TRBD1. TRBV23-1 is annotated as an ORF whose role is uncertain. The junction had 15 bases not matched to a gene; V was cut back by 5 bases and J by 3 bases. The CDR3 sequence is 18 residues long. The CDR3 DNA reads TGCGCCAGCAGTATGACAGGGGATGGGGCGGGCCCCAATCAGCCCCAGCATTTT. Translated: CASSMTGDGAGPNQPQHF.

This clone has only one observation. The chain uses TRBV7-8 and TRBJ1-5, with D possibly matching TRBD1 (5 bases). The CDR3 has 14 residues. Trimming removed 2 bases from V and 5 bases from J, with 10 bases in between. Looked up from germline, CDR1 is SGHVS and CDR2 is FQNEAQ. CDR3 coding DNA: TGTGCCAGCAGCTTATGGGGGGGGGATCAGCCCCAGCATTTT. This gives the protein CASSLWGGDQPQHF.